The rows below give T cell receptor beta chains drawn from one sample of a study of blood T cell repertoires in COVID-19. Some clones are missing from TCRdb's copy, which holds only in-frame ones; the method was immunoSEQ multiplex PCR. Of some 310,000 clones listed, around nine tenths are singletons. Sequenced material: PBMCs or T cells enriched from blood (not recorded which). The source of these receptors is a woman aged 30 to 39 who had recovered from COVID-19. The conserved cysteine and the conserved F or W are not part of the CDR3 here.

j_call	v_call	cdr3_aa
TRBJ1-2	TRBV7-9	ASSKEGLWGYT
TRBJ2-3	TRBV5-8	ASSRSGTSGVASTDTQY
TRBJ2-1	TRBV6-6	ASSSQREPYNEQF
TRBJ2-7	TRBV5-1	ASTPSIRLAGGSYEQY
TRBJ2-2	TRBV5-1	ASSFLFRGTGELF
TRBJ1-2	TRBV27	ASSFRGPYGYT
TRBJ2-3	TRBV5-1	ASSLANNPSTDTQY
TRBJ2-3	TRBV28	ASSTRGSSTDTQY
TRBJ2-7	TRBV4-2	ASSQDWPLAGGYEQY
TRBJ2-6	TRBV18	ASSQTGPNSFSGANVLT
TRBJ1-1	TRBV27	ASSLGLGETEAF
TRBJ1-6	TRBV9	ASSAPPGDSPLH
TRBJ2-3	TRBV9	ASSSKTGLSDTQY
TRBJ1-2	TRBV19	ASSPMDRVDGYT
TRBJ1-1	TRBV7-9	ASSPNPPEAF
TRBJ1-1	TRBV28	ASSLSLTANTEAF
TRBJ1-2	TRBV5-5	ASSTDRGHYGYT
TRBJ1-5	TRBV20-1	SASPGGEQPQH
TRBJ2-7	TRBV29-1	SVGTYRGAEQY
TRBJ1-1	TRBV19	ASSIRSIKNTEAF
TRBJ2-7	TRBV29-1	SVAPGEEQY
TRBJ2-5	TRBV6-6	ASSNTETQY
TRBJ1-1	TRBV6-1	ASSEYVVGRYRSEAF
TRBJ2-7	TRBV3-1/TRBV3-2	ASSPKGLGTVGSYEQY
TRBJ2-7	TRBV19	ASSIIAAGPLEQY
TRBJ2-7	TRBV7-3	ASSLMALAGVTDEQY
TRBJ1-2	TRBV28	ASSLWVGYGYT
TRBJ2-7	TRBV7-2	ASSLGDIYEQY
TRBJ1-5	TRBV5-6	ASSSQQGQGQPQH
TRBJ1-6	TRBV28	ASSKTEFGSLH
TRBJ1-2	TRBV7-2	ASSGKGARYGYT
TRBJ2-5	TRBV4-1	ASSQDIREGHETQY
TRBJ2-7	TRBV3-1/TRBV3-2	AGSEAGGTPKYEQY
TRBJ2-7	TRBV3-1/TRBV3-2	ASSQASVYEQY
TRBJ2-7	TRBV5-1	ASSVGTDSYEQY
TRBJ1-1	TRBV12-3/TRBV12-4	ATAASLYTEAF
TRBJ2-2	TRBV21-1	ASSRAGELF